These T cell receptor beta chains were read from a single sample in a study of OX40 agonist ivuxolimab in advanced cancers. This table comes from immunoSEQ multiplex PCR, and its TCRdb copy is limited to in-frame clones, with some not included. The profile shows tens of thousands of clones, approximately 85% of them singletons. The material was CD4+ or CD8+ T cells sorted from blood, obtained in a trial of the OX40 agonist ivuxolimab. The receptor set was obtained from an adult with an advanced solid tumor such as melanoma, head and neck, liver or kidney cancer. CDR3s include the opening cysteine and the closing phenylalanine or tryptophan. A D gene is named only where the DNA matches it firmly. The size of a clone is reported for some rows only, either as once, few or many, or as a class for expanded clones.

TRBV7-9	.	.	TRBJ2-7	CASSPEGHSYEQYF	TGTGCCAGCAGCCCCGAGGGGCACTCCTACGAGCAGTACTTC
TRBV19	few	.	TRBJ1-2	CASSMGDSNYGYTF	TGTGCCAGTAGTATGGGCGACAGCAACTATGGCTACACCTTC
TRBV19	.	.	TRBJ1-4	CASEQGSTNEKLFF	TGTGCCAGCGAGCAGGGGTCAACTAATGAAAAACTGTTTTTT
TRBV5-8	.	TRBD1	TRBJ2-7	CASSSGQGYEQYF	TGTGCCAGCAGCTCCGGACAGGGCTACGAGCAGTACTTC
TRBV14	.	.	TRBJ2-7	CASRGTPPSYEQYF	TGTGCCAGCAGGGGGACTCCTCCTTCCTACGAGCAGTACTTC
TRBV5-1	.	.	TRBJ1-3	CASSPGGQNSGNTIYF	TGCGCCAGCAGCCCTGGGGGCCAGAACTCTGGAAACACCATATATTTT
TRBV19	.	.	TRBJ2-1	CASKLYSEQFF	TGTGCCAGCAAACTCTACTCAGAGCAGTTCTTC
TRBV29-1	.	.	TRBJ1-2	CSVEDLLQGDGYTF	TGCAGCGTTGAAGATCTTTTACAGGGTGATGGCTACACCTTC
TRBV5-6	.	.	TRBJ1-5	CASNLQNQPQHF	TGTGCCAGCAACCTCCAAAATCAGCCCCAGCATTTT
TRBV2	.	TRBD2	TRBJ2-3	CASRGLAGGRSDTQYF	TGTGCCAGCAGGGGACTAGCGGGAGGGAGGTCAGATACGCAGTATTTT
TRBV7-3	.	.	TRBJ2-7	CASSWGTSYEQYF	TGTGCCAGCAGCTGGGGAACCAGCTACGAGCAGTACTTC
TRBV9	.	TRBD2	TRBJ2-7	CASSVLRPSGTYEQYF	TGTGCCAGCAGCGTGTTGAGGCCTAGCGGAACCTACGAGCAGTACTTC
TRBV28	.	.	TRBJ1-3	CASSPTGYGNTIYF	TGTGCCAGCAGCCCTACAGGGTACGGAAACACCATATATTTT
TRBV15	.	.	TRBJ1-1	CATSRDPTSEAFF	TGTGCCACCAGCAGGGACCCTACAAGTGAAGCTTTCTTT
TRBV27	once	.	TRBJ2-7	CASSLSSYEQYF	TGTGCCAGCAGTTTATCGAGCTACGAGCAGTACTTC
TRBV19	.	.	TRBJ1-2	CASSASAGGYTF	TGTGCCAGTTCTGCGTCGGCAGGCGGCTACACCTTC
TRBV4-1	.	TRBD1	TRBJ1-2	CASSQDPGGSVFYGYTF	TGCGCCAGCAGCCAAGATCCAGGGGGGAGTGTATTTTATGGCTACACCTTC
TRBV5-1	.	.	TRBJ2-1	CASSLSTTRHNEQFF	TGCGCCAGCAGCTTGAGCACTACTAGGCACAATGAGCAGTTCTTC
TRBV10-3	.	TRBD1	TRBJ1-1	CAISESDRKNTEAFF	TGTGCCATCAGTGAGTCGGACAGGAAGAACACTGAAGCTTTCTTT
TRBV19	.	.	TRBJ2-1	CASSIDSYSGNEQFF	TGTGCCAGTAGTATAGACTCGTACAGCGGGAATGAGCAGTTCTTC
TRBV5-8	.	TRBD1	TRBJ2-7	CASSRGQGGYYEQYF	TGTGCCAGCAGCCGCGGACAGGGAGGATACTACGAGCAGTACTTC
TRBV10-3	.	.	TRBJ1-2	CAISDVGAGPHGYTF	TGTGCCATCAGTGATGTTGGGGCAGGGCCCCATGGCTACACCTTC
TRBV25-1	.	.	TRBJ1-1	CASTSGGAEAFF	TGTGCCAGCACCTCGGGGGGCGCTGAAGCTTTCTTT
TRBV19	.	.	TRBJ2-7	CASSTRTDYEQYF	TGTGCCAGTAGTACGAGGACAGACTACGAGCAGTACTTC
TRBV13	once	.	TRBJ2-5	CASSRKGGRQETQYF	TGTGCCAGCAGCCGCAAGGGGGGGCGCCAAGAGACCCAGTACTTC
TRBV7-3	.	.	TRBJ2-5	CASSLSLGETQYF	TGTGCCAGCAGCTTAAGCCTAGGCGAGACCCAGTACTTC
TRBV30	.	.	TRBJ1-2	CAWRADSNYGYTF	TGTGCCTGGAGGGCGGATTCTAACTATGGCTACACCTTC
TRBV11-2	.	.	TRBJ2-7	CASSLTILSYEQYF	TGTGCCAGCAGCTTAACGATTCTCTCCTACGAGCAGTACTTC
TRBV27	.	.	TRBJ2-1	CASSPGLSGDEQFF	TGTGCCAGCAGTCCCGGACTATCTGGAGATGAGCAGTTCTTC
TRBV10-3	.	TRBD2	TRBJ2-7	CAISVSGGTSLEQYF	TGTGCCATCAGTGTGAGCGGGGGGACTTCTTTGGAGCAGTACTTC
TRBV18	.	.	TRBJ2-7	CASSPLSDEQYF	TGTGCCAGCTCACCCTTAAGCGACGAGCAGTACTTC
TRBV9	.	TRBD1	TRBJ2-7	CASSQWDRDSEQYF	TGTGCCAGCAGCCAGTGGGACCGGGACAGCGAGCAGTACTTC
TRBV10-3	.	.	TRBJ2-2	CAISETFDGTNTGELFF	TGTGCCATCAGTGAGACCTTCGACGGGACGAACACCGGGGAGCTGTTTTTT
TRBV4-1	.	.	TRBJ2-3	CASSQDGLADTQYF	TGCGCCAGCAGCCAAGACGGTTTAGCAGATACGCAGTATTTT
TRBV19	.	.	TRBJ1-1	CASSIGRWGDTEAFF	TGTGCCAGTAGTATTGGAAGGTGGGGCGACACTGAAGCTTTCTTT
TRBV5-1	.	.	TRBJ1-2	CASSFTDRNYGYTF	TGCGCCAGCAGCTTCACCGACAGAAACTATGGCTACACCTTC
TRBV19	few	.	TRBJ2-7	CASSRRGQSEQYF	TGTGCCAGTAGCCGTCGAGGACAATCCGAGCAGTACTTC
TRBV14	.	.	TRBJ2-6	CASSRGARGANVLTF	TGTGCCAGCAGCCGCGGGGCGCGGGGGGCCAACGTCCTGACTTTC
TRBV27	.	TRBD1	TRBJ1-1	CASSPYPGQGGGGTEAFF	TGTGCCAGCAGTCCCTACCCGGGACAGGGAGGGGGGGGCACTGAAGCTTTCTTT
TRBV28	.	.	TRBJ2-7	CASSFLFRAYEQYF	TGTGCCAGCAGTTTCCTTTTCAGGGCGTACGAGCAGTACTTC
TRBV7-2	.	.	TRBJ2-7	CASSLMSLGSYEQYF	TGTGCCAGCAGCTTAATGTCCCTGGGCTCCTACGAGCAGTACTTC
TRBV5-1	.	TRBD1	TRBJ2-7	CASSLEGTGFYEQYF	TGCGCCAGCAGCTTGGAAGGGACAGGGTTTTACGAGCAGTACTTC
TRBV7-9	.	TRBD1	TRBJ2-7	CASSLSDRGHEQYF	TGTGCCAGCAGCTTGTCGGACAGGGGCCACGAGCAGTACTTC
TRBV6-5	.	.	TRBJ2-4	CASSSSAKNIQYF	TGTGCCAGCAGTTCCTCAGCCAAAAACATTCAGTACTTC